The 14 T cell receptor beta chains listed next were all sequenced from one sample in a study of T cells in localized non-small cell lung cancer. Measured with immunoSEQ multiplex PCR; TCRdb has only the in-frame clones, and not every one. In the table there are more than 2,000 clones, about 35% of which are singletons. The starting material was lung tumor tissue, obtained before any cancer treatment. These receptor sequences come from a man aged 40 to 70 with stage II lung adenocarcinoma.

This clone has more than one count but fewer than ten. CDR3 sequence: CASSAPGQAIYEQYF. The CDR3 nucleotides are TGTGCCAGCAGTGCCCCAGGACAGGCCATCTACGAGCAGTACTTC. This chain connects TRBV6-8 to TRBJ2-7; TRBD1 matches 7 bases. The CDR3 is 15 residues long. V was pared by 5 bases and J by 3 bases, with 10 bases of the junction left unmatched. Germline V lookup: CDR1 MNHGY, CDR2 SAAAGT.

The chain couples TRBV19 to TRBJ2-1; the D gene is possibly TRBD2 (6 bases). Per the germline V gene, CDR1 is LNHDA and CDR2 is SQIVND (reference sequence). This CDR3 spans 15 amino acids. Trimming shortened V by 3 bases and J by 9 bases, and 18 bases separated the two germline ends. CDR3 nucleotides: TGTGCCAGTAGTATGAGGGATCTAGGCGGGGTTGAGCAGTTCTTC. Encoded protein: CASSMRDLGGVEQFF.

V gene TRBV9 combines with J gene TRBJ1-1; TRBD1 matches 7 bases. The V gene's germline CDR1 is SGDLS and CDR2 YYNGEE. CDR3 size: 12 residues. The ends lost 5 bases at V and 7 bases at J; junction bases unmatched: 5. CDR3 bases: TGTGCCAGCAGTGGAGGGACAGTTGAAGCTTTCTTT. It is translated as CASSGGTVEAFF.

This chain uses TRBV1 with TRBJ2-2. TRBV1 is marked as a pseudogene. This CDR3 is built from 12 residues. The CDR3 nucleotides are TGCGCCAGCAGCCAAGGCCCCTCGGAGCTGTTTTTT. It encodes CASSQGPSELFF.

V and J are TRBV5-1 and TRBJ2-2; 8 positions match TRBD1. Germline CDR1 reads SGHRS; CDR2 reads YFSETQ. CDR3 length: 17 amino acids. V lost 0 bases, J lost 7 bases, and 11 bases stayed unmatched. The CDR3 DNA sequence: TGCGCCAGCAGCTTGGACCCGACAGGGGTGGAGGACGGGGAGCTGTTTTTT. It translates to CASSLDPTGVEDGELFF.

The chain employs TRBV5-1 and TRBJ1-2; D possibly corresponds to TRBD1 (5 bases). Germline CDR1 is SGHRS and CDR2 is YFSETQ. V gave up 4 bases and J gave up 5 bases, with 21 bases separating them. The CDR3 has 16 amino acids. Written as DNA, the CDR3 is TGCGCCAGCAGCGTGCAGGGAGGGAGATCGGGATATGGCTACACCTTC. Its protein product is CASSVQGGRSGYGYTF.

This CDR3 is CASSLASRADTQYF. The CDR3 DNA reads as TGCGCCAGCAGCTTGGCTAGTCGGGCGGATACGCAGTATTTT. The J gene is TRBJ2-3, the V gene TRBV5-1; no clear D. This CDR3 contains 14 residues. Germline assignment: CDR1 SGHRS and CDR2 YFSETQ. Between the trimmed V and J ends, which lost 0 bases and 6 bases, there was a span of 11 bases.

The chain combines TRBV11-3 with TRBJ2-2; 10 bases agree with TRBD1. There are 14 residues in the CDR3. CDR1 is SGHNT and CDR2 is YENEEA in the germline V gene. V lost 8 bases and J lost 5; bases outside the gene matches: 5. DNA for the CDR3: TGTGCCAGCGGGACAGGGGTGGGGACCGGGGAGCTGTTTTTT. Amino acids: CASGTGVGTGELFF.

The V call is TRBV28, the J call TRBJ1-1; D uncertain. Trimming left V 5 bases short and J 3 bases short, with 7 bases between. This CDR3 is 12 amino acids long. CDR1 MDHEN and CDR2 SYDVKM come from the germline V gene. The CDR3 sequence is CASSEGYTEAFF. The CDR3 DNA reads TGTGCCAGCAGTGAAGGGTACACTGAAGCTTTCTTT.

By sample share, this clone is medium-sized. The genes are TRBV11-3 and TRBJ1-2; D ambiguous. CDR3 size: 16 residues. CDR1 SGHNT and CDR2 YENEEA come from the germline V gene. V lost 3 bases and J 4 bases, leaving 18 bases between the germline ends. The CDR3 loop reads CASSFFGNQDLYGYTF. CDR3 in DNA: TGTGCCAGCAGCTTTTTCGGGAACCAAGACCTCTATGGCTACACCTTC.

The CDR3 DNA reads as TGTGCCAGCAGTTACGTCCCAGGACAGAATCAGCCCCAGCATTTT. Its translation: CASSYVPGQNQPQHF. The V and J genes are TRBV6-8 and TRBJ1-5; perhaps TRBD1 as D (6 bases). The CDR3 extends over 15 amino acids. Germline CDR1 reads MNHGY; CDR2 reads SAAAGT. Trimming stripped 2 bases from V and 4 bases from J, with 12 bases between.

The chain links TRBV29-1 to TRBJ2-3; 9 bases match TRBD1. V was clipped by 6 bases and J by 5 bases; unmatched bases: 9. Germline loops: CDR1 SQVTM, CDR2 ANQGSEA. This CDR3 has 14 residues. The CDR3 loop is CSVGEGTGQDTQYF. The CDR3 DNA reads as TGCAGCGTGGGGGAAGGGACAGGGCAAGATACGCAGTATTTT.

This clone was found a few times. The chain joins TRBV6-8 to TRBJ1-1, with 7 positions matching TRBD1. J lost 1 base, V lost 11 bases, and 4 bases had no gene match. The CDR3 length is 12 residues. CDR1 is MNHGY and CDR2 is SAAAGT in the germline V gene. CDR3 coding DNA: TGTGCCGGCCGGACAGGGAACACTGAAGCTTTCTTT. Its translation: CAGRTGNTEAFF.

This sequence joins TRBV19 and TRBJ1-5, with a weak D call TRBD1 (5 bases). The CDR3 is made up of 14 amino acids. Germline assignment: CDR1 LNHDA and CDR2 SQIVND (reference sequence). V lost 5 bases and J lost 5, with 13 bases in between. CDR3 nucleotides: TGTGCCAGTAGTGGACAAAGCCGTTATCAGCCCCAGCATTTT. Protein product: CASSGQSRYQPQHF.